The entry below gives a single T cell receptor (beta chain) sequence along with its context. Other nucleotide sequences in the sample specify the same CDR3. The source of the sample is a study of blood T cell repertoires in COVID-19. Per the germline V gene, CDR1 is MNHEY and CDR2 is SMNVEV (reference sequence). Trimming removed 3 bases at V and 0 bases at J, with 6 bases between. CDR3 length: 14 amino acids. TCRdb's copy holds only in-frame clones and misses some; the assay was immunoSEQ multiplex PCR. Of around 290,000 clones in the sample, 80% to 95% were seen once. This chain links TRBV27 with TRBJ2-1, with D perhaps matching TRBD2 (6 bases). Sequenced: PBMCs or T cells enriched from blood (not recorded which). The sequence was collected from a woman aged 25-40 years who had recovered from COVID-19. DNA of the CDR3: TGTGCCAGCAGTTTGACTAGCTCCTACAATGAGCAGTTCTTC. It translates to CASSLTSSYNEQFF.